This passage covers 20 T cell receptor beta chains from one sample sequenced in a study of identical twins (TCRdb year 2016). The receptor library was made with 5' RACE. The listed sequencing device is Illumina HiSeq 2000. TCRdb took the public reads, trimmed them with fastp at Q25, ran MiXCR for clone calling and kept in-frame beta chains. Identical CDR3 protein sequences are pooled into one entry, listed with their most common genes and DNA. Here the sample has hundreds of thousands of distinct CDR3 sequences; approximately 7.8% occur a single time. Under 6.5% of the sample is in the top ten clones. The data were also submitted as part of a second study, on yellow fever vaccine responses in identical twins.

What was sequenced was CD8+ T cells sorted from blood. These receptor sequences come from a woman under 30 in good health.

This clonotype was counted a few times. The chain joins TRBV20-1 to TRBJ2-7; TRBD1 aligns across 9 bases. CDR3 length equals 16 residues. Germline CDR1 DFQATT, CDR2 SNEGSKA (reference sequence). The ends lost 3 bases at V and 3 bases at J; junction bases unmatched: 12. The CDR3, as DNA: TGCAGTGCTAGCCCCCAACCGGGACAGGGTTTCTACGAGCAGTACTTC. Its translation: CSASPQPGQGFYEQYF.

In its sample, this clonotype was seen a few times. The chain combines TRBV4-1 with TRBJ1-1; 8 bases align to TRBD1. Germline CDR1 and CDR2: MGHRA and YSYEKL. The length of the CDR3 is 14 residues. Losses at the gene ends were 3 bases for V and 0 bases for J; bases not matched to a gene: 0. Written as DNA, the CDR3 is TGCGCCAGCAGCCAGACAGGGGTGAACACTGAAGCTTTCTTT. Amino acid sequence: CASSQTGVNTEAFF.

The table lists this clonotype with many counts. The V call is TRBV5-5, the J call TRBJ2-4; D call uncertain. The CDR3 runs 13 residues. CDR1 and CDR2 from the germline V gene are SGHKS and YYEKEE (reference sequence). V was pared by 2 bases and J by 6 bases, with 9 bases between. CDR3 sequence (DNA): TGTGCCAGCAGCTTTATCGGTAGAAACATTCAGTACTTC. The encoded protein is CASSFIGRNIQYF.

The chain couples TRBV5-6 to TRBJ2-3, with TRBD1 matching over 8 bases. V shed 0 bases, J shed 5 bases, and the junction held 2 bases outside the gene matches. Germline CDR1 reads SGHDT; CDR2 reads YYEEEE. This CDR3 has 14 amino acids. This CDR3 is CASSLETGGDTQYF. The CDR3 coding sequence is TGTGCCAGCAGCTTGGAAACAGGGGGAGATACGCAGTATTTT. The whole variable domain, remainder taken from reference TRBV5-6 and TRBJ2-3, is DAGVTQSPTHLIKTRGQQVTLRCSPKSGHDTVSWYQQALGQGPQFIFQYYEEEERQRGNFPDRFSGHQFPNYSSELNVNALLLGDSALYLCASSLETGGDTQYFGPGTRLTVL.

In its sample, this clonotype was seen a few times. The chain carries TRBV9 and TRBJ1-1, with D tentatively TRBD1 (6 bases). Per the germline V gene, CDR1 is SGDLS and CDR2 is YYNGEE. The ends were cut back, 0 bases at V and 3 bases at J, with 9 bases in the middle. The CDR3 consists of 14 residues. For the CDR3, the DNA is TGTGCCAGCAGCGTAGGAGGGGGGGACACTGAAGCTTTCTTT. Translating gives CASSVGGGDTEAFF.

This clonotype was counted between two and nine times. This chain connects TRBV9 to TRBJ2-7; TRBD2 matches at 9 bases. Losses at the gene ends were 4 bases for V and 3 bases for J; bases not matched to a gene: 5. The germline CDR1 and CDR2 sequences are SGDLS and YYNGEE. This CDR3 spans 14 amino acids. As DNA, the CDR3 is TGTGCCAGCAGCACGGGACTAGCAGACTACGAGCAGTACTTC. Translation gives CASSTGLADYEQYF.

This clonotype came up many times. The chain joins TRBV7-3 to TRBJ2-3; 7 nucleotides line up with TRBD2. V was clipped by 5 bases and J by 2 bases; unmatched bases: 7. Germline V gene sequence: CDR1 SGHTA, CDR2 FQGTGA. This CDR3 region has 15 residues. CDR3 DNA sequence: TGTGCCAGCAGCCCGTCTGGGGGGGTCACAGATACGCAGTATTTT. This encodes CASSPSGGVTDTQYF.

Worth noting for this clonotype: This could be a read error, since a much larger clone is one nucleotide away. The rearrangement links TRBV3-1 to TRBJ2-5; 7 nucleotides match TRBD2. The CDR3 covers 15 residues. CDR1 and CDR2 from the germline V gene are LGHDT and YNNKEL (reference sequence). The CDR3 coding sequence is TGTGCCAGCTGCCAAAGGAGACTAGCACAAGAGACCCAGTACTTC. This sequence encodes CASCQRRLAQETQYF.

V usage is TRBV9 and J usage is TRBJ2-7; TRBD1 aligns across 9 bases. This CDR3 spans 14 amino acids. The germline V gene has CDR1 SGDLS and CDR2 YYNGEE. V lost 1 base to trimming and J lost 3 bases; unmatched junction nucleotides: 2. CDR3 sequence reads: CASSVRDRVYEQYF. CDR3 DNA sequence: TGTGCCAGCAGCGTACGGGACAGGGTCTACGAGCAGTACTTC.

The chain employs TRBV7-6 and TRBJ2-5; unclear D gene. Looked up from germline, CDR1 is SGHVS and CDR2 is FNYEAQ. CDR3 length: 14 residues. The V gene lost 1 base and the J gene lost 0 bases, with 6 bases spanning the gap. The CDR3: CASSLGLNQETQYF. The CDR3 DNA follows: TGTGCCAGCAGCTTAGGTCTTAACCAAGAGACCCAGTACTTC.

The chain has TRBV27 and TRBJ2-4; D not certain. The length of the CDR3 is 15 residues. CDR1 MNHEY and CDR2 SMNVEV come from the germline V gene (reference sequence). The V end was cut by 5 bases, the J end by 0 bases, with 11 bases between. CDR3: CASSPDLLAKNIQYF. The CDR3 DNA reads TGTGCCAGCAGTCCAGACCTATTAGCCAAAAACATTCAGTACTTC.

This sequence joins TRBV6-1 and TRBJ2-7; 12 positions agree with TRBD2. V lost 2 bases to trimming and J lost 5 bases; unmatched junction nucleotides: 10. Looked up from germline, CDR1 is MNHNS and CDR2 is SASEGT. The CDR3 spans 17 residues. CDR3 bases: TGTGCCAGCAGTGAACTAGACCCTGGACTAGCGGGGCACGAGCAGTACGTC. Translation gives CASSELDPGLAGHEQYV.

The sample holds many counts of this clonotype. The chain has TRBV2 and TRBJ2-7; perhaps TRBD1 as D (6 bases). The CDR3 spans 13 residues. V lost 6 bases, J lost 0 bases, and 9 bases lay in between. CDR1 is SNHLY, CDR2 FYNNEI, per germline. CDR3 in DNA: TGTGCCAGCAGCTTGGACAGCTCCTACGAGCAGTACTTC. The encoded protein is CASSLDSSYEQYF.

V gene TRBV21-1 combines with J gene TRBJ2-1; the D call TRBD1 from the table was never checked on the DNA. TRBV21-1 is a pseudogene locus. The CDR3 has 19 residues. CDR3 sequence reads: CASSKAVRGEPSLRNEQFF. Here the CDR3 DNA reads TGTGCCAGCAGCAAAGCCGTTCGGGGGGAACCGTCTCTCCGGAATGAGCAGTTCTTC.

This clonotype was counted many times. The chain recombines TRBV20-1 with TRBJ2-5; TRBD2 might be the D (5 bases). The CDR3 is 15 residues long. Trimming shortened V by 0 bases and J by 2 bases, and 13 bases separated the two germline ends. Germline V gene sequence: CDR1 DFQATT, CDR2 SNEGSKA (reference sequence). The CDR3 spells CSARDGDGRQETQYF. The DNA of the CDR3 is TGCAGTGCTAGAGACGGAGATGGGAGACAAGAGACCCAGTACTTC.

This clonotype showed up just a few times. This sequence joins TRBV7-2 and TRBJ2-3, with D maybe TRBD1 (5 bases). The V gene lost 5 bases and the J gene lost 4 bases, with 16 bases spanning the gap. The CDR3 consists of 15 residues. CDR1 and CDR2 (germline): SGHTA, FQGNSA. Written as DNA, the CDR3 is TGTGCCAGCAGCCCATACAGGATTTCCCCAGATACGCAGTATTTT. This gives the protein CASSPYRISPDTQYF.

The chain links TRBV27 to TRBJ2-7, with D possibly called TRBD1 or TRBD2 (5 bases each). V dropped 3 bases and J dropped 7 bases, with 13 bases sitting between them. CDR3 size: 13 residues. Germline CDR1 MNHEY, CDR2 SMNVEV (reference sequence). The CDR3 nucleotides read TGTGCCAGCAGTTTCGGGGCAGCAGGGGAGCAGTACTTC. Translated, it gives CASSFGAAGEQYF.

This clonotype was seen repeatedly, ten times or more. The gene calls are TRBV10-3 and TRBJ2-7; D uncertain. V was cut by 11 bases and J by 2 bases, with 19 bases left in between. The CDR3 sequence is 14 residues long. Looked up from germline, CDR1 is ENHRY and CDR2 is SYGVKD. CDR3 amino acids: CASSLPASPYEQYV. DNA of the CDR3: TGTGCCTCCTCCCTCCCGGCCAGCCCCTACGAGCAGTACGTC.

CDR3 amino acids: CASDDTSYEQYF. In DNA, the CDR3 is TGTGCCAGCGACGACACTTCCTACGAGCAGTACTTC. The rearrangement uses TRBV2 and TRBJ2-7, with D hard to call. V shed 8 bases and J shed 1 base, with 9 bases lying between them. Germline V gene sequence: CDR1 SNHLY, CDR2 FYNNEI. CDR3 length: 12 amino acids. Based on the CDR3 plus reference TRBV2 and TRBJ2-7, the full variable domain is EPEVTQTPSHQVTQMGQEVILRCVPISNHLYFYWYRQILGQKVEFLVSFYNNEISEKSEIFDDQFSVERPDGSNFTLKIRSTKLEDSAMYFCASDDTSYEQYFGPGTRLTVT.

This clonotype was recorded many times. This chain uses TRBV5-1 with TRBJ1-4; the D is unclear. Germline CDR1 and CDR2: SGHRS and YFSETQ. The CDR3 is 14 residues long. Trimming took 2 bases from V and 4 from J, leaving 9 bases between them. Here the CDR3 DNA reads TGCGCCAGCAGCTTCTACGGTGTTAATGAAAAACTGTTTTTT. It yields the protein CASSFYGVNEKLFF. The variable domain in full, with the rest retrieved from reference TRBV5-1 and TRBJ1-4, is KAGVTQTPRYLIKTRGQQVTLSCSPISGHRSVSWYQQTPGQGLQFLFEYFSETQRNKGNFPGRFSGRQFSNSRSEMNVSTLELGDSALYLCASSFYGVNEKLFFGSGTQLSVL.